The entry that follows covers one T cell receptor (beta chain) sequence. Rectal tissue came from one to two pinch biopsies taken at colonoscopy. The survey-level immunoSEQ assay was used. TCRdb's copy holds only in-frame clones and misses some; the assay was immunoSEQ multiplex PCR. Of 30,000 to 40,000 clones listed, 80% to 90% are singletons. The record originates from a study of pediatric ulcerative colitis. The sequenced material came from gut tissue. The sequence came from a boy between 10 and 17 years old with mild ulcerative colitis.

CDR3 in amino acids: CASRGTDLYQETQYF. CDR3 DNA: TGTGCCAGTAGGGGGACAGACCTGTACCAAGAGACCCAGTACTTC. The chain combines TRBV19 with TRBJ2-5; 7 nucleotides line up with TRBD1. The trim removed 6 bases at V and 0 bases at J, leaving 7 bases unmatched. CDR3 length equals 15 residues. CDR1 is LNHDA and CDR2 is SQIVND in the germline V gene (reference sequence).